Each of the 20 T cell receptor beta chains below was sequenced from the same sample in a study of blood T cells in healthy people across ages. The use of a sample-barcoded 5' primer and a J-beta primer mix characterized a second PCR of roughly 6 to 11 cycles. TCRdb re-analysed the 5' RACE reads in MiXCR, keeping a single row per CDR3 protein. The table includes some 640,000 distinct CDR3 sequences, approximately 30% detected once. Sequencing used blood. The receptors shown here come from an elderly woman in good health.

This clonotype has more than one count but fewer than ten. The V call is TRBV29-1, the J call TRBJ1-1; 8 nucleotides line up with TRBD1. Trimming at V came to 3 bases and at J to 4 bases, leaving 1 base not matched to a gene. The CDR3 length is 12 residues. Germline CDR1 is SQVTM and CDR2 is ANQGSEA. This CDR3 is CSVETGVTEAFF. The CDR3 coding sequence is TGCAGCGTTGAGACAGGGGTCACTGAAGCTTTCTTT. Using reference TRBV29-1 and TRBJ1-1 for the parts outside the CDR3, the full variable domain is SAVISQKPSRDICQRGTSLTIQCQVDSQVTMMFWYRQQPGQSLTLIATANQGSEATYESGFVIDKFPISRPNLTFSTLTVSNMSPEDSSIYLCSVETGVTEAFFGQGTRLTVV.

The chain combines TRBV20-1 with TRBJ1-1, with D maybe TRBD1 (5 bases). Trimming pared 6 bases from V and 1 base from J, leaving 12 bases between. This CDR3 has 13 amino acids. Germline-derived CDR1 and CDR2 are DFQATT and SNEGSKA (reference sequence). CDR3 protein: CSADRQRNTEAFF. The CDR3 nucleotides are TGCAGTGCCGATAGACAGAGGAACACTGAAGCTTTCTTT.

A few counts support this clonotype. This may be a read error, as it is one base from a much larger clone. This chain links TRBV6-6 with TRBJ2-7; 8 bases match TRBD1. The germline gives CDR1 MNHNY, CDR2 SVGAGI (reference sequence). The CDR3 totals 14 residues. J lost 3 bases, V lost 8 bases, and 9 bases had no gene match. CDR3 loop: CASGETRGRYEQYF. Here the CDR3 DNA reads TGTGCCAGCGGCGAGACCAGGGGGCGCTACGAGCAGTACTTC.

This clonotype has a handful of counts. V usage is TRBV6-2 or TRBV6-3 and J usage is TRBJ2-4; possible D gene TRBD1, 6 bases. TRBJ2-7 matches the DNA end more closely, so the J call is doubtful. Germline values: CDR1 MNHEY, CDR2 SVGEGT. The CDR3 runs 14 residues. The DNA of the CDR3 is TGTGCCAGCAGTTCCCGAGGGGGTTCCTACGAGCAGTACTTC. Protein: CASSSRGGSYEQYF.

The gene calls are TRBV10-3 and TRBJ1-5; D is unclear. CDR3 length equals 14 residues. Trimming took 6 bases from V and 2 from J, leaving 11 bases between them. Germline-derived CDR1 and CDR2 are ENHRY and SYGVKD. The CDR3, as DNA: TGTGCCATCAGGGGGAGTGCGGGCAATCAGCCCCAGCATTTT. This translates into CAIRGSAGNQPQHF.

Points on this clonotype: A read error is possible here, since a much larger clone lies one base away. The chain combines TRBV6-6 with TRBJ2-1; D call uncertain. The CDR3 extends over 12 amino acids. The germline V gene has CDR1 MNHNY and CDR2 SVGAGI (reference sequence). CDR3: CTSSSPAREQFF. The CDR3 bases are TGTACCAGCAGTTCCCCGGCTCGAGAGCAGTTCTTC.

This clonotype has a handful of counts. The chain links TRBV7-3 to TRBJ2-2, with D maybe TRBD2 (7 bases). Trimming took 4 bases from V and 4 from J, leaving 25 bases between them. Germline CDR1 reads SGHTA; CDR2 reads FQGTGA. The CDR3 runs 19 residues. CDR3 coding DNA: TGTGCCAGCAGCTCCTCCCCGGGGGGCGCGAAGGGGGGCACCGGGGAGCTGTTTTTT. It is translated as CASSSSPGGAKGGTGELFF.

CDR3 protein: CASSLSHSDTQYF. In nucleotides, the CDR3 is TGTGCCAGCAGCTTATCCCATTCAGATACGCAGTATTTT. The chain links TRBV7-6 to TRBJ2-3, with D hard to call. With 2 bases removed from V and 4 bases from J, the gap between germline ends came to 7 bases. The CDR3 covers 13 residues. Germline V CDR1 and CDR2: SGHVS, FNYEAQ.

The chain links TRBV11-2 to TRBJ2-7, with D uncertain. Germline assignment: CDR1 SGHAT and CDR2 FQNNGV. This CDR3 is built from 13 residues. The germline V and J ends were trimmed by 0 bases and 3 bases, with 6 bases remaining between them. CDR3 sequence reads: CASSLEEIYEQYF. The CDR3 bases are TGTGCCAGCAGCTTAGAGGAGATCTACGAGCAGTACTTC.

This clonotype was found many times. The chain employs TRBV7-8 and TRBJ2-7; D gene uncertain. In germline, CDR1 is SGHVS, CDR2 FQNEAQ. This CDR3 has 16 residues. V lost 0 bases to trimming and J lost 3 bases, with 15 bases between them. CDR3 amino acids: CASSLAAQVIGYEQYF. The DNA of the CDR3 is TGTGCCAGCAGCTTAGCCGCCCAAGTTATCGGCTACGAGCAGTACTTC.

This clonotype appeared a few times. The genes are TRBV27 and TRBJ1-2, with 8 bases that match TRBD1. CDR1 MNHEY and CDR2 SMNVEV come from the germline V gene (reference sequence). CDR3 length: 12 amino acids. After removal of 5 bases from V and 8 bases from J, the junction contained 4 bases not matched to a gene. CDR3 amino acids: CASSDRGSGYTF. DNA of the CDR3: TGTGCCAGCAGTGACAGGGGCTCAGGCTACACCTTC.

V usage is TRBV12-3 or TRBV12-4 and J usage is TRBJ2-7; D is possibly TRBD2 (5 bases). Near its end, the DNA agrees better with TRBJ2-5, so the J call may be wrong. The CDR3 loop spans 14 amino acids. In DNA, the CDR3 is TGTGCCAGCAGCTTATTTAGAGCGGAAGAGACCCAGTACTTC. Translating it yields CASSLFRAEETQYF.

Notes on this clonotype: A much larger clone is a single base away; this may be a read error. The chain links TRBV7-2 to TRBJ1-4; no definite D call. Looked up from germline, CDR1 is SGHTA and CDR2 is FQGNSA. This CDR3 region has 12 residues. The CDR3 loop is CASSWTNGKLFF. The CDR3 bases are TGTGCCAGCAGCTGGACGAATGGAAAACTGTTTTTT.

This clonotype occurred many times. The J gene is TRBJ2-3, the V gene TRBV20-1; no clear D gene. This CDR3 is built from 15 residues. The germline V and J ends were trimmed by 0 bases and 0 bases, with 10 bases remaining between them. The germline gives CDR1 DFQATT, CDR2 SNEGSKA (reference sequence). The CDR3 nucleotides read TGCAGTGCTAGAGATCCCCTAGAGAGCACAGATACGCAGTATTTT. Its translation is CSARDPLESTDTQYF.

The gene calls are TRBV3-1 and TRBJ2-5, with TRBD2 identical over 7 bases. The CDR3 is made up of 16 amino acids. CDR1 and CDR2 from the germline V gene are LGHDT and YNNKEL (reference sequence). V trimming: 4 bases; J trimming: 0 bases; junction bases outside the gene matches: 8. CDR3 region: CASSPHPAGYQETQYF. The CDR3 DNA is TGTGCCAGCAGCCCCCACCCAGCGGGGTACCAAGAGACCCAGTACTTC.

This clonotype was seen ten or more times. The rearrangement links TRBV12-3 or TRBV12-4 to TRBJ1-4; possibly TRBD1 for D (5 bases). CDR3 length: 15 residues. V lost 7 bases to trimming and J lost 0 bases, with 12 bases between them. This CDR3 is CASTLSGATNEKLFF. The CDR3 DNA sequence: TGTGCCAGCACCCTTTCGGGGGCAACTAATGAAAAACTGTTTTTT.

CDR3 sequence reads: CASSVTLQPYEQYF. The CDR3, as DNA: TGTGCCAGCAGCGTAACTTTACAACCCTACGAGCAGTACTTC. The rearrangement links TRBV11-2 to TRBJ2-7; D is undetermined. V lost 5 bases, J lost 2 bases, and 13 bases lay in between. This CDR3 region has 14 residues. The germline CDR1 and CDR2 sequences are SGHAT and FQNNGV.

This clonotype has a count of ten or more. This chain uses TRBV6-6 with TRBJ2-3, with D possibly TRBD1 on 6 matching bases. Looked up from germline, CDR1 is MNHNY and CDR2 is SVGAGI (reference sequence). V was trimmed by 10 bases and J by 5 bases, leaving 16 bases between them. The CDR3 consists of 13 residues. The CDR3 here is CATVLGAGDTQYF. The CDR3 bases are TGTGCCACCGTATTGGGGGCTGGAGATACGCAGTATTTT.

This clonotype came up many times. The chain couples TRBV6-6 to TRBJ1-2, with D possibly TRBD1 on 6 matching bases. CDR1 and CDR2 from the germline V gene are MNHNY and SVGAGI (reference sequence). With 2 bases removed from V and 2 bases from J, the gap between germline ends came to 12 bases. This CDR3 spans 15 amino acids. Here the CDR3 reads CASSYLQGQNYGYTF. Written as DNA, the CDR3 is TGTGCCAGCAGTTACCTTCAGGGGCAAAACTATGGCTACACCTTC.

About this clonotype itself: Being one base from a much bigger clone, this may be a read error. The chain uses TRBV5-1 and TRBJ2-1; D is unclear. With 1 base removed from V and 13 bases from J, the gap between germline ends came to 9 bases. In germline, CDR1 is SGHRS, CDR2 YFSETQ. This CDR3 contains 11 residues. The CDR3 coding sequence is TGCGCCAGCAGCTTGATTGAGACCCAGTTCTTC. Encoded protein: CASSLIETQFF.